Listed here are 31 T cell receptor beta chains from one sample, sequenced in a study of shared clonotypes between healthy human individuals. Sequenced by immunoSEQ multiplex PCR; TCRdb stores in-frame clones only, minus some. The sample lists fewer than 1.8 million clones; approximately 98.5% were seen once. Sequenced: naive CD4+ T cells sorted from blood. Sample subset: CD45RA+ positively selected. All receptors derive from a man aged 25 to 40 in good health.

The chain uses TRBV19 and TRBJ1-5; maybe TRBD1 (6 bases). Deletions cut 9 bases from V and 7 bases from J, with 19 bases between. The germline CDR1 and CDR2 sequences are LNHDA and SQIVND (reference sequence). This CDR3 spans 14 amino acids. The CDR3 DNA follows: TGTGCCAGCCATTTGAGGGGGGTTTCCCAGCCCCAGCATTTT. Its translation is CASHLRGVSQPQHF.

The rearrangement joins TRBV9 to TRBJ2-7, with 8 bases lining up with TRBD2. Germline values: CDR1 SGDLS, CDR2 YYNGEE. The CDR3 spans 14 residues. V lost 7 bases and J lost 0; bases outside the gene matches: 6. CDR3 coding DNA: TGTGCCAGCGCCAGAAGCGGGAGCTCCTACGAGCAGTACTTC. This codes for CASARSGSSYEQYF.

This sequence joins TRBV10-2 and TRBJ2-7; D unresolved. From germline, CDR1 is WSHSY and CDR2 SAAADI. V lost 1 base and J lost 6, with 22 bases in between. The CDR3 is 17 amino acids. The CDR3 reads CASSEWGRPLKAGEQYF. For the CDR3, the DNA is TGCGCCAGCAGTGAGTGGGGTAGGCCGCTCAAAGCCGGCGAGCAGTACTTC.

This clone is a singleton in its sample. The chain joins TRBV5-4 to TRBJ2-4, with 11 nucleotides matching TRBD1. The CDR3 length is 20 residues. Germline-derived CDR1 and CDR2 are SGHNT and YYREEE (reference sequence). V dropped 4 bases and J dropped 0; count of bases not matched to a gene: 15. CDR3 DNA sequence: TGTGCCAGCAGCGTCGCCGGGACAGGGGGATTGTGGGTAGCCAAAAACATTCAGTACTTC. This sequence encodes CASSVAGTGGLWVAKNIQYF.

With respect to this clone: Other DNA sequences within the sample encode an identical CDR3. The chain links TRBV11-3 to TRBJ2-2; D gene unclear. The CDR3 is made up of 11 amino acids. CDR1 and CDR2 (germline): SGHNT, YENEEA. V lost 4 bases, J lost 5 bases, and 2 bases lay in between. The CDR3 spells CASSSTGELFF. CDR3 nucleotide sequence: TGTGCCAGCAGCTCGACCGGGGAGCTGTTTTTT.

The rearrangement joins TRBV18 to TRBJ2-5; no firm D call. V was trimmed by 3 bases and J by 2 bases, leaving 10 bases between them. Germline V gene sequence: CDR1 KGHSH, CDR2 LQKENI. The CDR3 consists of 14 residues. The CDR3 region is CASSPLVTQETQYF. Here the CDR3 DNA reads TGTGCCAGCTCACCCCTGGTCACTCAAGAGACCCAGTACTTC.

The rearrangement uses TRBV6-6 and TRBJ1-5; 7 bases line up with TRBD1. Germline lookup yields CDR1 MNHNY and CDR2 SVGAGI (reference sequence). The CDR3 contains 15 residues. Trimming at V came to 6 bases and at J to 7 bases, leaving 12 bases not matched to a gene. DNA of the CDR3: TGTGCCAGCAGATCCACAGGGGATTGGCGACAGCCCCAGCATTTT. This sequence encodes CASRSTGDWRQPQHF.

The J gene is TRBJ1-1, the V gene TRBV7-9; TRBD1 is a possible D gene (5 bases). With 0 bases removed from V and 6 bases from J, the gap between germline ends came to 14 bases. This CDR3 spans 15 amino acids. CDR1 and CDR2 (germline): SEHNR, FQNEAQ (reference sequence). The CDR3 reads CASSLAWTWGAEAFF. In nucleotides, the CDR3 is TGTGCCAGCAGCTTAGCGTGGACCTGGGGGGCTGAAGCTTTCTTT.

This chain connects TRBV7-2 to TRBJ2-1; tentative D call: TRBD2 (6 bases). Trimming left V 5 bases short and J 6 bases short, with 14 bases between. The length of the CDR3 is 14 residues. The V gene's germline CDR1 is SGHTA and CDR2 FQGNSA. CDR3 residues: CASSLIRLVNEQFF. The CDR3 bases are TGTGCCAGCAGCCTAATCCGACTAGTCAATGAGCAGTTCTTC.

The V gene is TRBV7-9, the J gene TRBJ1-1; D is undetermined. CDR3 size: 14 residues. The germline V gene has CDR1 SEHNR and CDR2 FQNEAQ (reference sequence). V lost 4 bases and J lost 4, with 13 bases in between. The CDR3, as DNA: TGTGCCAGCAGCTCCCTCTCTCAGACCACTGAAGCTTTCTTT. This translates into CASSSLSQTTEAFF.

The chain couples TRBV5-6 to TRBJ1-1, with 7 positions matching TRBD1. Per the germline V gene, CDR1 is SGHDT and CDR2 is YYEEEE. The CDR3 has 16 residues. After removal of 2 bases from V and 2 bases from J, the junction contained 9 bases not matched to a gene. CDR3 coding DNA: TGTGCCAGCAGCTTTCGATTCGGGACAGCAAACACTGAAGCTTTCTTT. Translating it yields CASSFRFGTANTEAFF. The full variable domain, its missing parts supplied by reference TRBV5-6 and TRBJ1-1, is DAGVTQSPTHLIKTRGQQVTLRCSPKSGHDTVSWYQQALGQGPQFIFQYYEEEERQRGNFPDRFSGHQFPNYSSELNVNALLLGDSALYLCASSFRFGTANTEAFFGQGTRLTVV.

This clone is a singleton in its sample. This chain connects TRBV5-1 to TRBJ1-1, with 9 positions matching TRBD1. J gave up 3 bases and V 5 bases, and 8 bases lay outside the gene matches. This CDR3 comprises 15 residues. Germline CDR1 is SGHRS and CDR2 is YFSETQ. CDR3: CASSSGTGMYTEAFF. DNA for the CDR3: TGCGCCAGCAGTTCCGGGACAGGGATGTACACTGAAGCTTTCTTT. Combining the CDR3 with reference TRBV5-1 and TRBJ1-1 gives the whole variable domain KAGVTQTPRYLIKTRGQQVTLSCSPISGHRSVSWYQQTPGQGLQFLFEYFSETQRNKGNFPGRFSGRQFSNSRSEMNVSTLELGDSALYLCASSSGTGMYTEAFFGQGTRLTVV.

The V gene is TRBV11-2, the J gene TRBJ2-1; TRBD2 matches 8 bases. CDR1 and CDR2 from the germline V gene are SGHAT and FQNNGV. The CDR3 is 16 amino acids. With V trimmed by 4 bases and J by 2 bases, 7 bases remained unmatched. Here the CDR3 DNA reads TGTGCCAGCAGCTCACCGGGAGGGGGGACCTACAATGAGCAGTTCTTC. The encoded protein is CASSSPGGGTYNEQFF.

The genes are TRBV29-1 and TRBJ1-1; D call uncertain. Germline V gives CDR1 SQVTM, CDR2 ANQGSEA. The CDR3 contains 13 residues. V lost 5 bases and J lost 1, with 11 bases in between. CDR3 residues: CSVHRDPNTEAFF. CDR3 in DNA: TGCAGCGTTCACCGGGATCCGAACACTGAAGCTTTCTTT.

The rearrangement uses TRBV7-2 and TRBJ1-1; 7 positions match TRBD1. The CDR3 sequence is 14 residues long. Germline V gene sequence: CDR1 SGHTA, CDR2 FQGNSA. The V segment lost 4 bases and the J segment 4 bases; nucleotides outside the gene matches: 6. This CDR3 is CASSSNRGGTEAFF. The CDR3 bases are TGTGCCAGCAGCTCGAACAGGGGCGGCACTGAAGCTTTCTTT.

The CDR3 is CASSLGRTGRFRTEAFF. In nucleotides, the CDR3 is TGTGCCAGCAGCTTGGGGCGAACCGGGAGGTTCAGGACTGAAGCTTTCTTT. The chain carries TRBV7-8 and TRBJ1-1; perhaps TRBD1 as D (5 bases). Per germline, CDR1 SGHVS and CDR2 FQNEAQ. This CDR3 contains 17 residues. Trimming left V 3 bases short and J 5 bases short, with 22 bases between. Full variable domain (remainder filled in from reference TRBV7-8 and TRBJ1-1): GAGVSQSPRYKVAKRGQDVALRCDPISGHVSLFWYQQALGQGPEFLTYFQNEAQLDKSGLPSDRFFAERPEGSVSTLKIQRTQQEDSAVYLCASSLGRTGRFRTEAFFGQGTRLTVV.

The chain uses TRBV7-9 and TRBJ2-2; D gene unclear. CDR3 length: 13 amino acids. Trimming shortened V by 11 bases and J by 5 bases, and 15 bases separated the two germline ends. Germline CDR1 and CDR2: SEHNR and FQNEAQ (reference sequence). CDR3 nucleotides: TGTGCCTCTACTGGGATTACGACCGGGGAGCTGTTTTTT. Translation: CASTGITTGELFF. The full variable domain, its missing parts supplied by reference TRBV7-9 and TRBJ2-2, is DTGVSQNPRHKITKRGQNVTFRCDPISEHNRLYWYRQTLGQGPEFLTYFQNEAQLEKSRLLSDRFSAERPKGSFSTLEIQRTEQGDSAMYLCASTGITTGELFFGEGSRLTVL.

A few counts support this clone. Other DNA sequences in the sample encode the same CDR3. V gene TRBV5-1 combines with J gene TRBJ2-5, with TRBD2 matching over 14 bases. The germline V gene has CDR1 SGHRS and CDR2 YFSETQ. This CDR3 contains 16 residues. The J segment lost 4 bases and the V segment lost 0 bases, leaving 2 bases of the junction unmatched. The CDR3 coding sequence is TGCGCCAGCAGCTTGGGACTAGCGGGAGGGGGAGAGACCCAGTACTTC. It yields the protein CASSLGLAGGGETQYF. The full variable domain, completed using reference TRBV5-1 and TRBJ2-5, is KAGVTQTPRYLIKTRGQQVTLSCSPISGHRSVSWYQQTPGQGLQFLFEYFSETQRNKGNFPGRFSGRQFSNSRSEMNVSTLELGDSALYLCASSLGLAGGGETQYFGPGTRLLVL.

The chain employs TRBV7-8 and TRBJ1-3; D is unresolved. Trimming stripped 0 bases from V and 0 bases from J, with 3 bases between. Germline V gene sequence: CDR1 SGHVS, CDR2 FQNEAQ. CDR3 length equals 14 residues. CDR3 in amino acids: CASSLASSGNTIYF. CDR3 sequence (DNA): TGTGCCAGCAGCTTAGCTAGCTCTGGAAACACCATATATTTT.

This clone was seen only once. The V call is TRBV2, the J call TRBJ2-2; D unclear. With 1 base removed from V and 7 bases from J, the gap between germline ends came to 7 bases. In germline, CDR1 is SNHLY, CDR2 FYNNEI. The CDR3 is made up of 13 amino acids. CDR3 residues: CASSEETSGELFF. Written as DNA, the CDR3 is TGTGCCAGCAGTGAAGAGACCAGCGGGGAGCTGTTTTTT.

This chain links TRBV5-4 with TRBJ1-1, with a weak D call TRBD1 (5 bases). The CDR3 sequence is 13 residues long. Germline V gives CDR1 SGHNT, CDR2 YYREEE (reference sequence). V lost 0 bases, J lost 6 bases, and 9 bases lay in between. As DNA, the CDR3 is TGTGCCAGCAGCTTGGCAGGGTTTTCTGAAGCTTTCTTT. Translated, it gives CASSLAGFSEAFF.

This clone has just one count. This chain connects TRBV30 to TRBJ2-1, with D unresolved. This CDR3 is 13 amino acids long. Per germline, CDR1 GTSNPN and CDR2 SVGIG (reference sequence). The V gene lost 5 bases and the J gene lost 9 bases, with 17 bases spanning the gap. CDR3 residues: CAWEWDNGIEQFF. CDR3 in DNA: TGTGCCTGGGAGTGGGATAATGGGATTGAGCAGTTCTTC.

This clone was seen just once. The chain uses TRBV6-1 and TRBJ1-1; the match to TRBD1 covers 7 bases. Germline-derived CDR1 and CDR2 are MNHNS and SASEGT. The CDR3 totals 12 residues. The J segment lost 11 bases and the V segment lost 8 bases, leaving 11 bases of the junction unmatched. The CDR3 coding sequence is TGTGCCAGCCGACAGGGTATGTGGGATGCTTTCTTT. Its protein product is CASRQGMWDAFF.

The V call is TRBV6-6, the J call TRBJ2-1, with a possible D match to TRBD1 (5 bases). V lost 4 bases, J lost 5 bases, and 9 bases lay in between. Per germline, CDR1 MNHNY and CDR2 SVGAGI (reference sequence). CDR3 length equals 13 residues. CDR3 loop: CASSLTVDNEQFF. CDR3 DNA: TGTGCCAGCAGTTTGACAGTGGACAATGAGCAGTTCTTC.

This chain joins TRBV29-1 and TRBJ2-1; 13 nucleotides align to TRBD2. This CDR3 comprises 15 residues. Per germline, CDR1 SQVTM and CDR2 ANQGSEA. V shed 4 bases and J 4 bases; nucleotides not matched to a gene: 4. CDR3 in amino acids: CSVGRGLAGYNEQFF. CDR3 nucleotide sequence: TGCAGCGTTGGGAGGGGACTAGCGGGATACAATGAGCAGTTCTTC.

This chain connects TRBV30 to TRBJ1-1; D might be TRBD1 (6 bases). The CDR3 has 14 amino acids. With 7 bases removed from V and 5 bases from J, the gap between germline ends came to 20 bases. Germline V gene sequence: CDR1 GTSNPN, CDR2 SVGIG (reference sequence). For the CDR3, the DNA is TGTGCCTATGCGCTCAGGGGTTGGGAGACTGAAGCTTTCTTT. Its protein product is CAYALRGWETEAFF.

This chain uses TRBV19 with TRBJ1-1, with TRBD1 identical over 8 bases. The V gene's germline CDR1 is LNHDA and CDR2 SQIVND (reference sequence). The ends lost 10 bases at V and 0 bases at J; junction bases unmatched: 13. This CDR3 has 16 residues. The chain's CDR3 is CATQSLGQVLNTEAFF. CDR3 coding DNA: TGTGCCACCCAAAGCCTGGGACAGGTCTTGAACACTGAAGCTTTCTTT.

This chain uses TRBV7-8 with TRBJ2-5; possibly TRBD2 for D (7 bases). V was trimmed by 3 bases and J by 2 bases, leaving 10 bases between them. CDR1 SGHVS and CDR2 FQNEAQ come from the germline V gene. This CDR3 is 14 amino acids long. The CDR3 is CASSLGGGQETQYF. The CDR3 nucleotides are TGTGCCAGCAGCTTGGGAGGGGGTCAAGAGACCCAGTACTTC.

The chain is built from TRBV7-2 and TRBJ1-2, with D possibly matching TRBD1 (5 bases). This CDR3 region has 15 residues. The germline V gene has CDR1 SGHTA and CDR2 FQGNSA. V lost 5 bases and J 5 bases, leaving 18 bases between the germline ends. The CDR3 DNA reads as TGTGCCAGCAGCCCCCGACAGCCCACTCATTATGGCTACACCTTC. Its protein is CASSPRQPTHYGYTF.

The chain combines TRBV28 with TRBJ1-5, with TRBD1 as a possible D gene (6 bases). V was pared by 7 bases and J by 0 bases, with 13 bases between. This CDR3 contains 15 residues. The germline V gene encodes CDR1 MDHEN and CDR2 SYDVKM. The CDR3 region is CASIDQGPSNQPQHF. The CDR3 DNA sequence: TGTGCCAGCATAGATCAGGGGCCTAGCAATCAGCCCCAGCATTTT.

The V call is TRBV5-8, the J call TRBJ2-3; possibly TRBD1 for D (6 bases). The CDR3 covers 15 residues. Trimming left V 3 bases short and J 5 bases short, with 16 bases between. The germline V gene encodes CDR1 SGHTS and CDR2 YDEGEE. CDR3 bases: TGTGCCAGCAGCTCCGGACAGAGAGGGGGAGATACGCAGTATTTT. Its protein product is CASSSGQRGGDTQYF. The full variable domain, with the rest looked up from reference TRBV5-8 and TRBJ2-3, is EAGVTQSPTHLIKTRGQQATLRCSPISGHTSVYWYQQALGLGLQFLLWYDEGEERNRGNFPPRFSGRQFPNYSSELNVNALELEDSALYLCASSSGQRGGDTQYFGPGTRLTVL.